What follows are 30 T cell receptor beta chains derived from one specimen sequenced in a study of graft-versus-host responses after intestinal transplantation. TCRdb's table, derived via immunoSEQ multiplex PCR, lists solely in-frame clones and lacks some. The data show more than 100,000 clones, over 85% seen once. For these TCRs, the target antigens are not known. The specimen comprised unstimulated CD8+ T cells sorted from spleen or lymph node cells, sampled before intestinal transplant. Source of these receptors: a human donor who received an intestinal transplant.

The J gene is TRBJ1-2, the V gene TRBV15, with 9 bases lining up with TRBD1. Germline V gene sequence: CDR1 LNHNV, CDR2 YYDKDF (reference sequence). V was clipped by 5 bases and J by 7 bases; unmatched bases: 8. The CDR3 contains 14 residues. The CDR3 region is CATSGRGTGFGYTF. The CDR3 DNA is TGTGCCACCAGCGGCCGGGGGACAGGGTTTGGCTACACCTTC.

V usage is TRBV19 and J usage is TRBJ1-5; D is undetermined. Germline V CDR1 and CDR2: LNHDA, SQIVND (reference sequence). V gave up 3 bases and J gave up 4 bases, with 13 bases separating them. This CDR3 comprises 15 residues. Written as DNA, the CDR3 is TGTGCCAGTAGTATCGCCACATGGGCGAATCAGCCCCAGCATTTT. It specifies CASSIATWANQPQHF.

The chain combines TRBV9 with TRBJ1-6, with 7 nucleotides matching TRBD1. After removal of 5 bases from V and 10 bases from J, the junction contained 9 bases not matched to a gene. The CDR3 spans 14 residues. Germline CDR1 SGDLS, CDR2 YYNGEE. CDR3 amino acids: CASSATGIESPLHF. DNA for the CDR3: TGTGCCAGCAGTGCGACAGGGATTGAATCACCCCTCCACTTT.

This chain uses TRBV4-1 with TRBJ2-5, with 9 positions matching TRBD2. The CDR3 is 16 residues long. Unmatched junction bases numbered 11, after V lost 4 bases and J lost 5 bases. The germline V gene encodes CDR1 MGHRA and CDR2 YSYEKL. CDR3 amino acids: CASSPPLSGGRETQYF. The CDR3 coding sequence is TGCGCCAGCAGCCCCCCCCTTAGCGGGGGCAGGGAGACCCAGTACTTC.

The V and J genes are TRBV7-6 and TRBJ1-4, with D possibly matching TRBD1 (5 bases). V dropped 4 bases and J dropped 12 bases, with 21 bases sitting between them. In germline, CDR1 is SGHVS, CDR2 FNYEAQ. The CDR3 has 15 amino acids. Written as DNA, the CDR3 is TGTGCCAGCAGCTATTCCGGGGACGGGAGTGGGGAACTGTTTTTT. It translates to CASSYSGDGSGELFF.

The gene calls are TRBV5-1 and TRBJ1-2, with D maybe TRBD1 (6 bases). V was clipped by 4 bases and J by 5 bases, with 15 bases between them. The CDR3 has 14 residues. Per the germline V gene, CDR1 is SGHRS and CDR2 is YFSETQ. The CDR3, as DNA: TGCGCCAGCAGCCTTGGGGGCCGTTCTTATGGCTACACCTTC. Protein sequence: CASSLGGRSYGYTF.

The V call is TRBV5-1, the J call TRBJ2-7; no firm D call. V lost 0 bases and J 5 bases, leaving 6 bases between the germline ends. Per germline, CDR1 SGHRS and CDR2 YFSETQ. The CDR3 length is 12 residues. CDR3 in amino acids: CASSLDPDEQYF. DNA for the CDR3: TGCGCCAGCAGCTTGGACCCGGACGAGCAGTACTTC.

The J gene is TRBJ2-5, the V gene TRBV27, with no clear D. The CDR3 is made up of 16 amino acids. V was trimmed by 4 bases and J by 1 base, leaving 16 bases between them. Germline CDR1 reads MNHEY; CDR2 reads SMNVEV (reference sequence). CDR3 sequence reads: CASSSLFSGSQETQYF. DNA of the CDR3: TGTGCCAGCAGTTCTCTCTTCTCAGGTAGCCAAGAGACCCAGTACTTC.

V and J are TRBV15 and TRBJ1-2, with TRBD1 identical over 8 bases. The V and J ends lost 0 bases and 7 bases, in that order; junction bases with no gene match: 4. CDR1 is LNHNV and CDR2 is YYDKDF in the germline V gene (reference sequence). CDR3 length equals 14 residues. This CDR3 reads CATSRDYGQGGYTF. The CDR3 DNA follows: TGTGCCACCAGCAGAGATTACGGACAGGGTGGCTACACCTTC.

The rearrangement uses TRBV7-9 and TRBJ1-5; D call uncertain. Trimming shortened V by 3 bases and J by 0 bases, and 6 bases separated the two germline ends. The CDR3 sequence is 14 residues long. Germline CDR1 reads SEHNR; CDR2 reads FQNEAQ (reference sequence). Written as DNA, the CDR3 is TGTGCCAGCAGCTTCGGTAATAGCAATCAGCCCCAGCATTTT. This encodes CASSFGNSNQPQHF.

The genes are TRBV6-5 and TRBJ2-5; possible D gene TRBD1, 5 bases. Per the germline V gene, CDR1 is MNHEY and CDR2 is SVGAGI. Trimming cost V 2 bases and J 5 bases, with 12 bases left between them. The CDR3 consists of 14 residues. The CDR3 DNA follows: TGTGCCAGCAGTTACGGCCAGGGCCCGGAGACCCAGTACTTC. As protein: CASSYGQGPETQYF.

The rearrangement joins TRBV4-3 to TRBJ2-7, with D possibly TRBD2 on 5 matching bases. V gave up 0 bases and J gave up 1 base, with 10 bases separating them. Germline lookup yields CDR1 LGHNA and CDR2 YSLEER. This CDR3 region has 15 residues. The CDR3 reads CASSQDRTSSYEQYF. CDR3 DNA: TGCGCCAGCAGCCAAGATCGGACTTCGTCCTACGAGCAGTACTTC.

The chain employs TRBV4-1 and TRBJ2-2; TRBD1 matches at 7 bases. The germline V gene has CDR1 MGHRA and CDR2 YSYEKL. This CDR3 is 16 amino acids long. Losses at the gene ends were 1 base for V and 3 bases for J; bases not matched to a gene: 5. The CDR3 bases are TGCGCCAGCAGCCAAGTTAGGGGGCTGGACACCGGGGAGCTGTTTTTT. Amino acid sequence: CASSQVRGLDTGELFF.

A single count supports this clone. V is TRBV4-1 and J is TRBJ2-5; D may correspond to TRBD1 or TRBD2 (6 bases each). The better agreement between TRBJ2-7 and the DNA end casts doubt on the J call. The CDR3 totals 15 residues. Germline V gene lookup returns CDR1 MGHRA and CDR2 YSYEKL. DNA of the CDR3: TGCGCCAGCAGCCACCTTCCGGGGGCGGAGTACGAGCAGTACTTC. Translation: CASSHLPGAEYEQYF.

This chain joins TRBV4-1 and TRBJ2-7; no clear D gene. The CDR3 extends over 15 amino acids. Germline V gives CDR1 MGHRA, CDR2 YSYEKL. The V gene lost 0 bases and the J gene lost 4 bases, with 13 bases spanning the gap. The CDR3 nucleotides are TGCGCCAGCAGCCAAGAACCATACGGAAGTTACGAGCAGTACTTC. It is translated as CASSQEPYGSYEQYF.

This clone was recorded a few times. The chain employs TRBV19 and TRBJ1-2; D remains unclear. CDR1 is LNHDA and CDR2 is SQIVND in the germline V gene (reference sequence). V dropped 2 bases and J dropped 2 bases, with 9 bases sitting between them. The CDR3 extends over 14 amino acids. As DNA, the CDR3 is TGTGCCAGTAGTATATCAGGTGACAACTATGGCTACACCTTC. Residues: CASSISGDNYGYTF.

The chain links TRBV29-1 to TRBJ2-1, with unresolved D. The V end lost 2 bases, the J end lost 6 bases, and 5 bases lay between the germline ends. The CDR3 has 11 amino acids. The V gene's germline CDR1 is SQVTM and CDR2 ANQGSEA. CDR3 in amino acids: CSVEPLNEQFF. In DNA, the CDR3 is TGCAGCGTTGAACCCCTCAATGAGCAGTTCTTC.

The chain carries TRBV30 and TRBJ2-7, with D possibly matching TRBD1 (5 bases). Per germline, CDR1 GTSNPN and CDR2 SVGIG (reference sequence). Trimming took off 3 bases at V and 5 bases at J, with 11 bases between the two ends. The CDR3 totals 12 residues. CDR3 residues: CAWRAWGHEQYF. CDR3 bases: TGTGCCTGGAGGGCCTGGGGCCACGAGCAGTACTTC.

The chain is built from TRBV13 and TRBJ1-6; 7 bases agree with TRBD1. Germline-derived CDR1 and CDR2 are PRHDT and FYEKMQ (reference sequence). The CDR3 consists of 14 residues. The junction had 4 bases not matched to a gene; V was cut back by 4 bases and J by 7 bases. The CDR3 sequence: CASSWWDRNSPLHF. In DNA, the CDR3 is TGTGCCAGCAGCTGGTGGGACAGAAATTCACCCCTCCACTTT.

In DNA form, the CDR3 reads TGTGCCAGCAGCTTAGCGACTAGCGGGGGGCCTCACTCCTACAATGAGCAGTTCTTC. Residues: CASSLATSGGPHSYNEQFF. The chain is built from TRBV7-8 and TRBJ2-1; 13 bases match TRBD2. The germline V gene encodes CDR1 SGHVS and CDR2 FQNEAQ. Trimming removed 0 bases from V and 0 bases from J; junction bases left unmatched: 5. CDR3 length equals 19 residues.

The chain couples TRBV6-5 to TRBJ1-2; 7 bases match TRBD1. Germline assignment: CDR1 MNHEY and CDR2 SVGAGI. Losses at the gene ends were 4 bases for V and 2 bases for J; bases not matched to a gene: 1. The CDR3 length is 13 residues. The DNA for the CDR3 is TGTGCCAGCAGTTCGGACAGGAACTATGGCTACACCTTC. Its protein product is CASSSDRNYGYTF.

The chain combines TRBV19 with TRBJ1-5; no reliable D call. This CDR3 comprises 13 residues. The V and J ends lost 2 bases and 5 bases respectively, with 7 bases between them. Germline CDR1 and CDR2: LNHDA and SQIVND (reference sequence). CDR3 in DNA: TGTGCCAGTAGTATATGGTCCTATCAGCCCCAGCATTTT. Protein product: CASSIWSYQPQHF.

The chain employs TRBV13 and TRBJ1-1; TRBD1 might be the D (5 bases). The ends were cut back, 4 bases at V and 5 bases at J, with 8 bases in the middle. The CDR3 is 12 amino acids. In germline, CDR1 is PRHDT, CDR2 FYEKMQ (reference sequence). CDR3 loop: CASSWGPTEAFF. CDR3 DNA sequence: TGTGCCAGCAGCTGGGGACCTACTGAAGCTTTCTTT.

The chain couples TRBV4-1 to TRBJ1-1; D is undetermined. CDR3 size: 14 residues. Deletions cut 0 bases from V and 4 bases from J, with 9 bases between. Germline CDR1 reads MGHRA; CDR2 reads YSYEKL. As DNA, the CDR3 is TGCGCCAGCAGCCAAGATAGACTATCCACTGAAGCTTTCTTT. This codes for CASSQDRLSTEAFF.

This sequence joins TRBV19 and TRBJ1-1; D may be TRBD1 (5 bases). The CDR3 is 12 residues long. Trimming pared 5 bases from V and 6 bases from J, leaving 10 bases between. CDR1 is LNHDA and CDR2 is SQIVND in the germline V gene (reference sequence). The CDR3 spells CASSGLGAEAFF. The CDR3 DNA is TGTGCCAGTAGTGGATTGGGGGCTGAAGCTTTCTTT.

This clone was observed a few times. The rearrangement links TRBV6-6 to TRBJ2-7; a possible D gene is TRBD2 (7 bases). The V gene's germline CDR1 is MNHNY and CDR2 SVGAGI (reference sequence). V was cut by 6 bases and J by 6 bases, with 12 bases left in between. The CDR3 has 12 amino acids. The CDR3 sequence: CASRGGGIEQYF. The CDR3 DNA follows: TGTGCCAGCAGGGGAGGGGGGATCGAGCAGTACTTC.

CDR3 residues: CASSVTDLLGQPQHF. The CDR3 DNA reads TGTGCCAGTAGTGTGACCGACCTCCTTGGGCAGCCCCAGCATTTT. This chain joins TRBV19 and TRBJ1-5; D is ambiguous. Trimming cost V 5 bases and J 7 bases, with 18 bases left between them. The CDR3 contains 15 residues. Germline CDR1 and CDR2: LNHDA and SQIVND (reference sequence).

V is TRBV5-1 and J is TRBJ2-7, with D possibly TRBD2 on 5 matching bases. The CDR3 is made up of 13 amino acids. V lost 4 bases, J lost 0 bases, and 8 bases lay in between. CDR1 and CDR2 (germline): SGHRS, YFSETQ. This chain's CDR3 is CASSMDSSYEQYF. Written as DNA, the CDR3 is TGCGCCAGCAGCATGGACTCCTCCTACGAGCAGTACTTC.

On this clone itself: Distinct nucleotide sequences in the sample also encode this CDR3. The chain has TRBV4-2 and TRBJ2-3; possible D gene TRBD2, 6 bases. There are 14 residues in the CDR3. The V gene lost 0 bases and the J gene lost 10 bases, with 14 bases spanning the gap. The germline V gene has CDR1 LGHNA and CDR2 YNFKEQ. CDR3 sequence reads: CASSQDEERVPQYF. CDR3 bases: TGTGCCAGCAGCCAAGATGAAGAGCGGGTACCGCAGTATTTT.

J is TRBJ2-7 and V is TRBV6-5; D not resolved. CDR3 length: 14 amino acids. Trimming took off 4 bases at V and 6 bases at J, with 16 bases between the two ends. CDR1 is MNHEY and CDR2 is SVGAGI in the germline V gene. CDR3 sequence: CASSSQLSRVEQYF. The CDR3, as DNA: TGTGCCAGCAGTTCCCAGTTGAGTCGGGTCGAGCAGTACTTC.